The 5 T cell receptor beta chains in this list originate from one sample, sequenced in a study of shared clonotypes between healthy human individuals (TCRdb year 2020). Library prep was done by the immunoSEQ multiplex PCR assay. This immuneACCESS table, as held by TCRdb, lists in-frame sequences with V and J called but not all clones. Of the missing ones, under half trace to an unresolved V gene in checked studies; the others have no known cause. Counted in this sample were 1,100,000 or so clones; about 80% of them appeared once. The ten top clones hold 0.5% to 0.6% of the sample. Input material: memory CD4+ T cells from PBMCs. According to the study, the label for this sample's cell subset or site signals: CD45RA-negative fraction. The source of these receptors is a man aged 18 to 30 in good health. Some clones in this sample may be carry-over from other donors' samples.

Worth noting for this clone: Distinct nucleotide sequences in the sample also encode this CDR3. The J gene is TRBJ1-4, the V gene TRBV28; TRBD1 aligns across 7 bases. CDR3 length equals 14 residues. Germline-derived CDR1 and CDR2 are MDHEN and SYDVKM. V gave up 5 bases and J gave up 3 bases; unmatched junction bases: 3. The CDR3 coding sequence is TGTGCCAGCAGTCCGACAGGGTCTAATGAAAAACTGTTTTTT. Protein: CASSPTGSNEKLFF.

The chain combines TRBV2 with TRBJ1-5; D gene uncertain. Deletions cut 6 bases from V and 1 base from J, with 13 bases between. The V gene's germline CDR1 is SNHLY and CDR2 FYNNEI. The CDR3 extends over 15 amino acids. The CDR3 nucleotides are TGTGCCAGCAGAGCGTGGGGTGGCAGCAATCAGCCCCAGCATTTT. Amino acid sequence: CASRAWGGSNQPQHF. The complete variable domain, with remaining parts taken from reference TRBV2 and TRBJ1-5, reads EPEVTQTPSHQVTQMGQEVILRCVPISNHLYFYWYRQILGQKVEFLVSFYNNEISEKSEIFDDQFSVERPDGSNFTLKIRSTKLEDSAMYFCASRAWGGSNQPQHFGDGTRLSIL.

V usage is TRBV7-9 and J usage is TRBJ2-2; the match to TRBD2 covers 12 bases. Germline V gene data show CDR1 as SEHNR and CDR2 as FQNEAQ (reference sequence). This CDR3 is built from 17 residues. J gave up 4 bases and V 1 base, and 4 bases lay outside the gene matches. In nucleotides, the CDR3 is TGTGCCAGCAGCTTAGGACTAGCGGGGGATCGCACCGGGGAGCTGTTTTTT. It is translated as CASSLGLAGDRTGELFF.

This clone was observed a single time. The chain has TRBV10-3 and TRBJ1-5; D not resolved. CDR1 and CDR2 from the germline V gene are ENHRY and SYGVKD. V lost 8 bases, J lost 0 bases, and 11 bases lay in between. CDR3 length: 14 residues. CDR3 sequence (DNA): TGTGCCATCGGACGATCAGCTAGCAATCAGCCCCAGCATTTT. Translated: CAIGRSASNQPQHF.

The chain carries TRBV2 and TRBJ1-5; 7 bases line up with TRBD1. Germline V gene sequence: CDR1 SNHLY, CDR2 FYNNEI. J lost 9 bases, V lost 3 bases, and 2 bases had no gene match. CDR3 length equals 12 residues. CDR3 nucleotide sequence: TGTGCCAGCAGTGAGGGACAGCCGCCCCAGCATTTT. Translating it yields CASSEGQPPQHF.